The 5 T cell receptor beta chains in this list originate from one sample, sequenced in a study of blood T cell repertoires in COVID-19. TCRdb's copy holds only in-frame clones and misses some; the assay was immunoSEQ multiplex PCR. The data show about 150,000 clones, with roughly 81% seen just once and roughly 8.4% held by the top ten. The sequenced sample consisted of peripheral blood. The receptors originated from a human donor with acute or convalescent COVID-19. The donor label of this sample is uncertain.

The rearrangement joins TRBV19 to TRBJ2-3; 8 bases are a match to TRBD2. The germline V gene has CDR1 LNHDA and CDR2 SQIVND (reference sequence). Losses at the gene ends were 6 bases for V and 4 bases for J; bases not matched to a gene: 6. CDR3 length: 14 amino acids. In DNA, the CDR3 is TGTGCCAGTAGGTGGGAACTAGCGGCAGATACGCAGTATTTT. Translating gives CASRWELAADTQYF.

This clone was counted a few times. The V and J genes are TRBV5-1 and TRBJ1-5, with 10 bases fitting TRBD1. The V segment lost 3 bases and the J segment 7 bases; nucleotides outside the gene matches: 7. Per the germline V gene, CDR1 is SGHRS and CDR2 is YFSETQ. The CDR3 extends over 15 amino acids. This CDR3 is CASSSGTGEGQPQHF. As DNA, the CDR3 is TGCGCCAGCAGCTCCGGGACAGGGGAAGGGCAGCCCCAGCATTTT.

The chain combines TRBV7-2 with TRBJ1-1; D is possibly TRBD1 (5 bases). V was trimmed by 6 bases and J by 6 bases, leaving 17 bases between them. Germline values: CDR1 SGHTA, CDR2 FQGNSA. There are 14 residues in the CDR3. CDR3 coding DNA: TGTGCCAGCAGAGTCGGGGGGTCAGCGGCTGAAGCTTTCTTT. The encoded protein is CASRVGGSAAEAFF.

CDR3: CASSLGGDYGYTF. The CDR3 bases are TGTGCCAGCAGCTTGGGGGGCGACTATGGCTACACCTTC. This chain uses TRBV5-4 with TRBJ1-2, with D maybe TRBD1 (5 bases). CDR1 is SGHNT and CDR2 is YYREEE in the germline V gene (reference sequence). This CDR3 spans 13 amino acids. V gave up 0 bases and J gave up 3 bases, with 6 bases separating them. Supplemented by reference TRBV5-4 and TRBJ1-2, the full variable domain reads ETGVTQSPTHLIKTRGQQVTLRCSSQSGHNTVSWYQQALGQGPQFIFQYYREEENGRGNFPPRFSGLQFPNYSSELNVNALELDDSALYLCASSLGGDYGYTFGSGTRLTVV.

The CDR3 DNA is TGTGCCAGTAGGGACAGGGGGAACACCGGGGAGCTGTTTTTT. Encoded protein: CASRDRGNTGELFF. The chain uses TRBV19 and TRBJ2-2; 9 bases agree with TRBD1. The V segment lost 6 bases and the J segment 1 base; nucleotides outside the gene matches: 0. The germline CDR1 and CDR2 sequences are LNHDA and SQIVND (reference sequence). The CDR3 is made up of 14 amino acids.